Listed below are T cell receptor beta chains from one sample, sequenced in a study of Ad26.COV2.S vaccination and SARS-CoV-2 variants. Measured with immunoSEQ multiplex PCR; TCRdb has only the in-frame clones, and not every one. The top ten clones hold 3.6% of a sample with about 420,000 clones, roughly 88% of them seen once. The sequenced sample was peripheral blood, obtained in a trial of Ad26.COV2.S vaccine versus placebo. These receptors all stem from a person between 18 and 60 years old who received the Ad26.COV2.S COVID-19 vaccine or a placebo. Both conserved end residues are part of each CDR3. Each record gives: D gene, V gene, J gene, clone size, CDR3 DNA, CDR3 protein. The D gene is left open where the match is weak. Where a row states a size, it is once, few, many or the class of an expanded clone; other rows omit it.

D gene: TRBD2; V gene: TRBV3-1/TRBV3-2; J gene: TRBJ2-3; clone size: NA; CDR3 DNA: TGTGCCAGCAGCCAAGAGGGGACTAGCTTAGAAACAGATACGCAGTATTTT; CDR3 protein: CASSQEGTSLETDTQYF
D gene: NA; V gene: TRBV19; J gene: TRBJ1-3; clone size: NA; CDR3 DNA: TGTGCCAGTAGTATCGGTCCCTCTGGAAACACCATATATTTT; CDR3 protein: CASSIGPSGNTIYF
D gene: TRBD1; V gene: TRBV12-3/TRBV12-4; J gene: TRBJ1-2; clone size: NA; CDR3 DNA: TGTGCCAGCAGCACCACGACAGGGGGCGGCTACACCTTC; CDR3 protein: CASSTTTGGGYTF
D gene: NA; V gene: TRBV28; J gene: TRBJ2-7; clone size: NA; CDR3 DNA: TGTGCCAGCAGACTTCCCGGAAGGGGCTACGAGCAGTACTTC; CDR3 protein: CASRLPGRGYEQYF
D gene: NA; V gene: TRBV18; J gene: TRBJ1-4; clone size: NA; CDR3 DNA: TGTGCCAGCTCACCATCCCTGGAGACTAATGAAAAACTGTTTTTT; CDR3 protein: CASSPSLETNEKLFF
D gene: TRBD1; V gene: TRBV19; J gene: TRBJ2-1; clone size: NA; CDR3 DNA: TGTGCCAGTAGATTCGGGACAGGCCCTGATGAGCAGTTCTTC; CDR3 protein: CASRFGTGPDEQFF
D gene: NA; V gene: TRBV5-5; J gene: TRBJ2-1; clone size: NA; CDR3 DNA: TGTGCCAGCAGCTTCGGTGCAGGGTTCAATGAGCAGTTCTTC; CDR3 protein: CASSFGAGFNEQFF
D gene: NA; V gene: TRBV29-1; J gene: TRBJ2-5; clone size: NA; CDR3 DNA: TGCAGCGTTGAACGCTCTATGCTAGAAGAGACCCAGTACTTC; CDR3 protein: CSVERSMLEETQYF
D gene: TRBD1; V gene: TRBV29-1; J gene: TRBJ2-5; clone size: NA; CDR3 DNA: TGCAGCGTTGAAGGGGGAACAGGGGAAGAGACCCAGTACTTC; CDR3 protein: CSVEGGTGEETQYF
D gene: NA; V gene: TRBV7-8; J gene: TRBJ2-2; clone size: NA; CDR3 DNA: TGTGCCAGCAGCTTAGACGGAACCTACACCGGGGAGCTGTTTTTT; CDR3 protein: CASSLDGTYTGELFF
D gene: NA; V gene: TRBV27; J gene: TRBJ1-2; clone size: NA; CDR3 DNA: TGTGCCAGCAGTTTAAGTGGACAGTACTATGGCTACACCTTC; CDR3 protein: CASSLSGQYYGYTF
D gene: NA; V gene: TRBV3-1/TRBV3-2; J gene: TRBJ1-6; clone size: NA; CDR3 DNA: TGTGCCAGCAGCCAAGATGGTAGGCCCTTCCTTAATTCACCCCTCCACTTT; CDR3 protein: CASSQDGRPFLNSPLHF
D gene: NA; V gene: TRBV30; J gene: TRBJ1-5; clone size: few; CDR3 DNA: TGTGCCTGGGCCCCTACCGGGTATAGCAATCAGCCCCAGCATTTT; CDR3 protein: CAWAPTGYSNQPQHF
D gene: TRBD2; V gene: TRBV7-3; J gene: TRBJ2-1; clone size: NA; CDR3 DNA: TGTGCCAGCAGCGCAACCGTCGGGACTAGCGGGGAGCAGTTCTTC; CDR3 protein: CASSATVGTSGEQFF
D gene: NA; V gene: TRBV7-8; J gene: TRBJ1-2; clone size: few; CDR3 DNA: TGTGCCAGCAGCAGCGGGATGTATGGCTACACCTTC; CDR3 protein: CASSSGMYGYTF
D gene: NA; V gene: TRBV5-1; J gene: TRBJ2-5; clone size: NA; CDR3 DNA: TGCGCCAGCAGCTTGGCCCTCCCAGAGACCCAGTACTTC; CDR3 protein: CASSLALPETQYF
D gene: NA; V gene: TRBV4-1; J gene: TRBJ2-1; clone size: NA; CDR3 DNA: TGCGCCAGCAGCTCCACAAGTGGGCCTACCTACAATGAGCAGTTCTTC; CDR3 protein: CASSSTSGPTYNEQFF
D gene: NA; V gene: TRBV6-5; J gene: TRBJ2-7; clone size: NA; CDR3 DNA: TGTGCCAGCAGTTACTCTCCAGGGGTCGGCGGCGAGCAGTACTTC; CDR3 protein: CASSYSPGVGGEQYF
D gene: TRBD1; V gene: TRBV7-9; J gene: TRBJ2-7; clone size: NA; CDR3 DNA: TGTGCCAGCAGCTCGACAATGGACAGGGCGTACGAGCAGTACTTC; CDR3 protein: CASSSTMDRAYEQYF
D gene: NA; V gene: TRBV27; J gene: TRBJ1-5; clone size: once; CDR3 DNA: TGTGCCAGCAGTCTGGGAAAGGGTAGGAATCAGCCCCAGCATTTT; CDR3 protein: CASSLGKGRNQPQHF
D gene: NA; V gene: TRBV7-2; J gene: TRBJ2-1; clone size: NA; CDR3 DNA: TGTGCCAGCAGCTTACGTCTAGGGGGGCACAATGAGCAGTTCTTC; CDR3 protein: CASSLRLGGHNEQFF
D gene: NA; V gene: TRBV29-1; J gene: TRBJ2-1; clone size: NA; CDR3 DNA: TGCAGCGTTGAAGAGGACATTTACAATGAGCAGTTCTTC; CDR3 protein: CSVEEDIYNEQFF
D gene: NA; V gene: TRBV5-1; J gene: TRBJ1-5; clone size: NA; CDR3 DNA: TGCGCCAGCAGCTTGGACGGGACCGCAAATCAGCCCCAGCATTTT; CDR3 protein: CASSLDGTANQPQHF
D gene: NA; V gene: TRBV2; J gene: TRBJ1-1; clone size: NA; CDR3 DNA: TGTGCCAGCAGTGAAAGGGGCAGGAACACTGAAGCTTTCTTT; CDR3 protein: CASSERGRNTEAFF
D gene: NA; V gene: TRBV18; J gene: TRBJ1-2; clone size: NA; CDR3 DNA: TGTGCCAGCTCATTCGGCCGGAATGGCTACACCTTC; CDR3 protein: CASSFGRNGYTF
D gene: NA; V gene: TRBV27; J gene: TRBJ2-3; clone size: NA; CDR3 DNA: TGTGCCAGCAAACGCGGGAGCACAGATACGCAGTATTTT; CDR3 protein: CASKRGSTDTQYF
D gene: NA; V gene: TRBV19; J gene: TRBJ1-4; clone size: NA; CDR3 DNA: TGTGCCAGTTCCGGCGGACAAACTAATGAAAAACTGTTTTTT; CDR3 protein: CASSGGQTNEKLFF
D gene: NA; V gene: TRBV11-2; J gene: TRBJ2-3; clone size: NA; CDR3 DNA: TGTGCCAGCAGCTTATCGTCCTCATGGGGCACAGATACGCAGTATTTT; CDR3 protein: CASSLSSSWGTDTQYF
D gene: NA; V gene: TRBV19; J gene: TRBJ2-5; clone size: once; CDR3 DNA: TGTGCCAGTAGTATCCAGGGGGAGACCCAGTACTTC; CDR3 protein: CASSIQGETQYF
D gene: TRBD2; V gene: TRBV7-7; J gene: TRBJ2-3; clone size: NA; CDR3 DNA: TGTGCCAGCAGCTTAGTAGCGGGGGGGCGTAATACGCAGTATTTT; CDR3 protein: CASSLVAGGRNTQYF
D gene: NA; V gene: TRBV5-6; J gene: TRBJ1-1; clone size: NA; CDR3 DNA: TGTGCCAGCAGCCTCTGGACAGCCGAAGCTTTCTTT; CDR3 protein: CASSLWTAEAFF